This T cell receptor beta chain derives from a study of T cells in Graves' hyperthyroidism and ophthalmopathy. Researchers amplified the TCR beta CDR3 regions from RNA transcripts. First-round RT-PCR of the TCR CDR3 relied on the HTBI primer set. TCRdb independently ran MiXCR on the multiplex PCR reads; one entry per CDR3 protein. This sample has 450,000 to 600,000 distinct CDR3 sequences, with about 14% found just once. The CDR3 is made up of 15 amino acids. Trimming removed 3 bases from V and 0 bases from J; junction bases left unmatched: 3. CDR1 and CDR2 from the germline V gene are SGHRS and YFSETQ. This clonotype was detected many times. Newly diagnosed patients aged 18 to 65 had hyperthyroidism of under 2 months' duration.

The sequencing input was blood. This TCR was recovered from a woman in her thirties or forties with Graves' hyperthyroidism. The chain uses TRBV5-1 and TRBJ2-1; 7 positions agree with TRBD1. CDR3 coding DNA: TGCGCCAGCAGCTCCGGGACAGACTCCTACAATGAGCAGTTCTTC. It specifies CASSSGTDSYNEQFF.